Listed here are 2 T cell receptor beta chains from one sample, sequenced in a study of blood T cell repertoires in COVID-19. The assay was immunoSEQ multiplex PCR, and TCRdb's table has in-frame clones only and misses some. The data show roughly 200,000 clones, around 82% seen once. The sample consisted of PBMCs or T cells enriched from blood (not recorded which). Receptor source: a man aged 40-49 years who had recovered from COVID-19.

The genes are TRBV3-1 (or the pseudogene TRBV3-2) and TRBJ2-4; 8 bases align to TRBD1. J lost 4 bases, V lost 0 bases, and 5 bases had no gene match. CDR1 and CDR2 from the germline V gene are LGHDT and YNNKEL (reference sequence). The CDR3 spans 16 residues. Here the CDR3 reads CASSQESGQGKNIQYF. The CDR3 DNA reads TGTGCCAGCAGCCAAGAAAGCGGACAGGGAAAAAACATTCAGTACTTC.

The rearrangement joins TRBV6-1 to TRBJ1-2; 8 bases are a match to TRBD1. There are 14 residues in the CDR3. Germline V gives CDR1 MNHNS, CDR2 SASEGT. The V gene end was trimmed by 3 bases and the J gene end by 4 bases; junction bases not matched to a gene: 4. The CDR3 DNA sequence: TGTGCCAGCAGTGACAGGGGGCCGTTCTATGGCTACACCTTC. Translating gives CASSDRGPFYGYTF.